The source of this TCR beta chain is a study of CD8+ T cells in alopecia areata. The overall study: The study gave treated patients oral tofacitinib at 5 to 10 mg twice daily. Tofacitinib continued for 6 to 18 months and was then withheld for 6 months. Study-level points and caveats: Resident alphabeta T cells of normal skin are also sequenced in scalp samples.

In each case, RNA was isolated and then reverse transcribed into cDNA as the sequencing template. TCRdb's table, derived via immunoSEQ multiplex PCR, lists solely in-frame clones and lacks some. Among 9,500 to 15,000 clones listed, around three fifths were seen once. The ends were cut back, 6 bases at V and 4 bases at J, with 6 bases in the middle. The length of the CDR3 is 11 residues. CDR1 is LNHDA and CDR2 is SQIVND in the germline V gene (reference sequence). About this clone: As yet, its antigen is unknown.

Specimens obtained from alopecia areata patients comprised lesional scalp punch biopsies and peripheral blood. Sequencing input: skin. V is TRBV19 and J is TRBJ1-1, with a weak D call TRBD1 (6 bases). The source of this sequence is a human donor with alopecia areata. This CDR3 reads CASRTGTEAFF. The CDR3 nucleotides are TGTGCCAGTAGGACAGGCACTGAAGCTTTCTTT.